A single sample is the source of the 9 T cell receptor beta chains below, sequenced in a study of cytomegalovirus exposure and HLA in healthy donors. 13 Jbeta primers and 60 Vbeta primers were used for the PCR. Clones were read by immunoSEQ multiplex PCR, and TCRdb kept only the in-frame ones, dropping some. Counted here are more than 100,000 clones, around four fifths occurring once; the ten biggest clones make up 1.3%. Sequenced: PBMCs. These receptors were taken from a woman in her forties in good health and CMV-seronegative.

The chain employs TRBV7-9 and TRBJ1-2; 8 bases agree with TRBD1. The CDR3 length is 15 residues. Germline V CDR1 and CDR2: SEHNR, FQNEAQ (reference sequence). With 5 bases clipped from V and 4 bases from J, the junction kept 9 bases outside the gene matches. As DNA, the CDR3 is TGTGCCAGCAGCCCTCGGACAGGGCCGGCCTATGGCTACACCTTC. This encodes CASSPRTGPAYGYTF.

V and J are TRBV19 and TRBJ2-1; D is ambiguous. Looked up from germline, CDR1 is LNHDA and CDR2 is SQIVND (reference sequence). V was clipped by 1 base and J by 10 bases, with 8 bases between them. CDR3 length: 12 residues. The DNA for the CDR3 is TGTGCCAGTAGTATAGTGTGGGCAGAGCAGTTCTTC. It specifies CASSIVWAEQFF.

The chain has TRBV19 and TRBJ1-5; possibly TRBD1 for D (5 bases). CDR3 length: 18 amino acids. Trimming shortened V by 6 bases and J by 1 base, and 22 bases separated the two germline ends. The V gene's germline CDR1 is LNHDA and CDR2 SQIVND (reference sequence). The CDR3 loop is CASSLGPGQGKSNQPQHF. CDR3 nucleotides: TGTGCCAGTAGCCTAGGGCCAGGGCAGGGAAAAAGCAATCAGCCCCAGCATTTT.

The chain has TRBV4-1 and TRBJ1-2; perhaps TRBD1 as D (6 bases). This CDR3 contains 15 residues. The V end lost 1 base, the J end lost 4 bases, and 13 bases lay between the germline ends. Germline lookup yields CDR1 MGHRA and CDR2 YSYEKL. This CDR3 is CASSQGDGTLYGYTF. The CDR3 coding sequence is TGCGCCAGCAGCCAAGGGGACGGGACACTCTATGGCTACACCTTC.

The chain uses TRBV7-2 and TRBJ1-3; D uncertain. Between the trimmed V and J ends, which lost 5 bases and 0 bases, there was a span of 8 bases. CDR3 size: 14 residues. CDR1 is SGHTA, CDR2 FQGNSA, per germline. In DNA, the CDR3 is TGTGCCAGCAGCGGCCGGAGCTCTGGAAACACCATATATTTT. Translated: CASSGRSSGNTIYF. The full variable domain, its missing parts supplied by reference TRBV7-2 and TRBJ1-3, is GAGVSQSPSNKVTEKGKDVELRCDPISGHTALYWYRQSLGQGLEFLIYFQGNSAPDKSGLPSDRFSAERTGGSVSTLTIQRTQQEDSAVYLCASSGRSSGNTIYFGEGSWLTVV.

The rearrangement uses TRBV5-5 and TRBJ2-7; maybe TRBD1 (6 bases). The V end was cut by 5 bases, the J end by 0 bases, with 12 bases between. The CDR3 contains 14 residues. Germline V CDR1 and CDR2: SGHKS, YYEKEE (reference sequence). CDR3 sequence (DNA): TGTGCCAGCAGTAAGGACAGTGGCTCCTACGAGCAGTACTTC. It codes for CASSKDSGSYEQYF. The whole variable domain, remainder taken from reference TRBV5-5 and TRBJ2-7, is DAGVTQSPTHLIKTRGQQVTLRCSPISGHKSVSWYQQVLGQGPQFIFQYYEKEERGRGNFPDRFSARQFPNYSSELNVNALLLGDSALYLCASSKDSGSYEQYFGPGTRLTVT.

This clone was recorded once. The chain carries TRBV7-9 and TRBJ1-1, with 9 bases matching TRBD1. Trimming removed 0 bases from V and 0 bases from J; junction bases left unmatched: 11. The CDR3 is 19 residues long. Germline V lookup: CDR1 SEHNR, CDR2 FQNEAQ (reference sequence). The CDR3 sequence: CASSLASRTGAVMNTEAFF. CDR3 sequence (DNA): TGTGCCAGCAGCTTAGCTTCTAGGACAGGGGCGGTCATGAACACTGAAGCTTTCTTT. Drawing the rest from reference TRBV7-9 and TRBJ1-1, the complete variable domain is DTGVSQNPRHKITKRGQNVTFRCDPISEHNRLYWYRQTLGQGPEFLTYFQNEAQLEKSRLLSDRFSAERPKGSFSTLEIQRTEQGDSAMYLCASSLASRTGAVMNTEAFFGQGTRLTVV.

The CDR3 spells CASSEETFLGQTQYF. As DNA, the CDR3 is TGTGCCAGCAGTGAAGAGACCTTCCTTGGGCAGACCCAGTACTTC. The rearrangement links TRBV2 to TRBJ2-5, with D hard to call. This CDR3 is built from 15 residues. Per germline, CDR1 SNHLY and CDR2 FYNNEI. Deletions cut 1 base from V and 6 bases from J, with 15 bases between.

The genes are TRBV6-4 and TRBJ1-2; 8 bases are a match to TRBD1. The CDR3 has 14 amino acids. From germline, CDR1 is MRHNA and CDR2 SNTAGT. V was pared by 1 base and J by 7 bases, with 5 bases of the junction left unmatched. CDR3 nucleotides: TGTGCCAGCAGTGACTTAGGACAGGGATTTGGCTACACCTTC. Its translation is CASSDLGQGFGYTF.